This TCR beta chain was documented in a study of blood T cells in healthy people across ages. A second PCR, run for roughly 7 to 12 cycles, used a sample-barcoded 5' primer plus a J-beta primer mix. A single record per CDR3 protein comes from TCRdb applying MiXCR to the 5' RACE reads. The profile shows about 620,000 distinct CDR3 sequences, roughly 21% of them singletons. Germline CDR1 is MDHEN and CDR2 is SYDVKM. The CDR3 covers 12 residues. Points from the study as a whole: Researchers judged that diversity estimates from one million T cells fell short of true values. Samples with more naive T cells showed higher observed beta diversity.

To note about this clonotype: Antigen unknown.

Source material: blood. The TCR originated in a man between 65 and 85 years old in good health. This chain links TRBV28 with TRBJ2-5; D unresolved. The J call is uncertain, as TRBJ2-7 better fits the DNA end. CDR3: CASLTPRYEQYF. CDR3 nucleotides: TGTGCCAGCCTAACTCCCCGCTACGAGCAGTACTTC.